By sample share, the clone carrying this TCR beta chain is medium-sized. This specimen belongs to a study of T cells after yellow fever vaccination. TCRdb analysed the 5' RACE reads with MiXCR anew, one entry per CDR3 protein. Among roughly 4,400 distinct CDR3 sequences listed, less than 4.5% were seen once. This clonotype was obtained from a man aged 30-40 years who received the YFV17D yellow fever vaccine. Sequences were derived from PBMCs, either bulk or a sorted T-cell subset (CD4+, CD8+, memory, or dextramer-sorted; not recorded which), sampled 15 days after the yellow fever booster vaccination.

CDR3 loop: CASSLPLAGGRYTQYF. The CDR3 DNA follows: TGTGCCAGCAGCTTACCCTTAGCGGGAGGTCGATATACGCAGTATTTT. The rearrangement joins TRBV7-8 to TRBJ2-3; 10 bases are shared with TRBD2. J lost 7 bases, V lost 2 bases, and 9 bases had no gene match. From germline, CDR1 is SGHVS and CDR2 FQNEAQ. This CDR3 comprises 16 residues.